The T cell receptor beta chain described here comes from a study of blood T cell repertoires in COVID-19. Study details: Acute and convalescent COVID-19 specimens originated in the United States, Italy and Spain. T cells, B-cell-depleted T cells, or PBMCs provided the cDNA or gDNA that served as material.

Original methodology: Researchers report that nucleated cell counts were estimated from reference gene primer amplification. Profiled with immunoSEQ multiplex PCR; TCRdb holds only in-frame clones, not every one. Clone size and V and J calls were adopted from that table, with D and trimming inferred from the DNA. The sample lists about 230,000 clones, about nine tenths occurring once. The CDR3 has 16 amino acids. Trimming took 4 bases from V and 6 from J; bases not matched to a gene: 8. The germline V gene has CDR1 SGHDN and CDR2 FVKESK. It was during active infection that Seattle patients were enrolled and then longitudinally followed.

Sample: peripheral blood. J is TRBJ2-1 and V is TRBV14; 11 positions match TRBD2. This clonotype originated in a man over 45 with COVID-19, enrolled during active disease. CDR3 DNA: TGTGCCAGCAGCCCCGTTAGCGGGGGGGCTCGCAATGAGCAGTTCTTC. Protein product: CASSPVSGGARNEQFF.